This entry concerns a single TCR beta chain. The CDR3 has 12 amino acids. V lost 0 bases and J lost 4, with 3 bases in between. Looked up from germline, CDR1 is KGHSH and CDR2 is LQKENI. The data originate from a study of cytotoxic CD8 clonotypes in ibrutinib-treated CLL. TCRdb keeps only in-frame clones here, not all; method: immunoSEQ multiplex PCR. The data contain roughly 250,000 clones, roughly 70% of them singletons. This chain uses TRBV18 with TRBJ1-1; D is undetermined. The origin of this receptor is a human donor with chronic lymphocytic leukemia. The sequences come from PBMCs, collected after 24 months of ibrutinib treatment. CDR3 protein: CASSPPLTEAFF. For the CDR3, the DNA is TGTGCCAGCTCACCACCGCTCACTGAAGCTTTCTTT. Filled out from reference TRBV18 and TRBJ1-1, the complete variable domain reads NAGVMQNPRHLVRRRGQEARLRCSPMKGHSHVYWYRQLPEEGLKFMVYLQKENIIDESGMPKERFSAEFPKEGPSILRIQQVVRGDSAAYFCASSPPLTEAFFGQGTRLTVV.